The rows below give T cell receptor beta chains drawn from one sample of a study of cytomegalovirus exposure and HLA in healthy donors. Sequencing was performed with immunoSEQ multiplex PCR; in TCRdb, only in-frame clones are kept and a portion is missing. The sample contains 86,000 or so clones, around 79% of which appear only once. What was sequenced was PBMCs. The receptors were gathered from a woman in her thirties or forties in good health and CMV-seropositive. Both conserved end residues are part of each CDR3. D genes are given only for firm matches. Part of the rows lack a size; the others show once, few, many or a class for expanded clones.

TRBD1,.,16,TRBJ1-3,TRBV5-1,CASSLRGQEGGNTIYF,TGCGCCAGCAGCCTCCGGGGACAGGAGGGCGGAAACACCATATATTTT
TRBD1,once,14,TRBJ1-6,TRBV5-1,CASSTQGTNSPLHF,TGCGCCAGCAGCACACAGGGGACAAATTCACCCCTCCACTTT
.,.,13,TRBJ1-2,TRBV30,CAWRETAIYGYTF,TGTGCCTGGAGGGAGACAGCAATCTATGGCTACACCTTC
.,.,14,TRBJ1-1,TRBV14,CASSQDLRNTEAFF,TGTGCCAGCAGCCAAGATCTCAGGAACACTGAAGCTTTCTTT
TRBD2,.,15,TRBJ2-1,TRBV29-1,CSGGPVGAGENEQFF,TGCAGCGGCGGCCCCGTCGGAGCGGGAGAAAATGAGCAGTTCTTC
.,few,14,TRBJ2-1,TRBV11-3,CASSSPDRSTEQFF,TGTGCCAGCAGCTCCCCCGACAGGTCAACTGAGCAGTTCTTC
.,.,15,TRBJ1-1,TRBV7-2,CATTGQGYLDTEAFF,TGTGCCACTACTGGGCAGGGGTATTTGGACACTGAAGCTTTCTTT
.,.,13,TRBJ1-2,TRBV9,CASRRSGGAGYTF,TGTGCCAGCAGGAGGTCCGGGGGGGCCGGCTACACCTTC
.,.,14,TRBJ2-2,TRBV7-3,CASSLSGNTGELFF,TGTGCCAGCAGCTTAAGCGGGAACACCGGGGAGCTGTTTTTT
.,.,15,TRBJ1-2,TRBV5-6,CASLWRSAGGLGYTF,TGTGCCAGCCTTTGGCGGTCAGCCGGGGGGTTAGGCTACACCTTC
TRBD1,.,13,TRBJ1-2,TRBV29-1,CSVEDRRGYGYTF,TGCAGCGTAGAGGACAGGAGGGGTTATGGCTACACCTTC
TRBD1,.,13,TRBJ2-7,TRBV18,CASSPGQPYEQYF,TGTGCCAGCTCACCGGGACAGCCCTACGAGCAGTACTTC
TRBD2,.,18,TRBJ2-1,TRBV9,CASSTPPGLAGSQNEQFF,TGTGCCAGCAGCACCCCTCCGGGACTAGCGGGGAGCCAGAATGAGCAGTTCTTC
TRBD1,.,14,TRBJ1-1,TRBV2,CASSLTGMNTEAFF,TGTGCCAGCAGCCTGACAGGGATGAACACTGAAGCTTTCTTT
TRBD1,.,14,TRBJ2-7,TRBV28,CASSRSRGSYEQYF,TGTGCCAGCAGCCGAAGCAGGGGGAGCTACGAGCAGTACTTC
.,.,14,TRBJ2-7,TRBV5-6,CASSLGSRPYEQYF,TGTGCCAGCAGCTTGGGAAGCCGTCCCTACGAGCAGTACTTC
.,.,17,TRBJ2-1,TRBV12-1,CASSNPSPAGIVNEQFF,TGTGCCAGCAGCAATCCCTCCCCCGCGGGAATTGTCAATGAGCAGTTCTTC
TRBD2,.,15,TRBJ2-7,TRBV7-7,CASSPTSGGLGEQYF,TGTGCTAGCAGCCCCACTAGCGGGGGGTTGGGAGAGCAGTACTTC
.,.,16,TRBJ2-2,TRBV21-1,CASSNEGQQNTGELFF,TGTGCCAGCAGCAACGAGGGACAGCAGAACACCGGGGAGCTGTTTTTT
TRBD1,.,14,TRBJ1-2,TRBV7-2,CASSTMGQTHGYTF,TGTGCCAGCAGCACGATGGGACAGACTCATGGCTACACCTTC
.,few,15,TRBJ1-2,TRBV30,CAWILPSAGVYGYTF,TGTGCCTGGATCCTTCCCTCGGCAGGGGTCTATGGCTACACCTTC